This passage covers 17 T cell receptor beta chains from one sample sequenced in a study of cytomegalovirus exposure and HLA in healthy donors. Use of 60 Vbeta and 13 Jbeta primers characterized the PCR. Sequencing used immunoSEQ multiplex PCR; TCRdb keeps in-frame clones, though not all of them. In the table there are 150,000 or so clones, approximately 78% of which are singletons. The sequencing input was PBMCs. These receptors all stem from a middle-aged man in good health and CMV-seropositive.

This clone was counted a few times. This rearrangement joins TRBV30 to TRBJ2-6; 7 bases match TRBD1. The germline gives CDR1 GTSNPN, CDR2 SVGIG (reference sequence). After removal of 2 bases from V and 2 bases from J, the junction contained 9 bases not matched to a gene. The CDR3 is 17 residues long. For the CDR3, the DNA is TGTGCCTGGAGTCCGAGACAGGGAGTACCTGGGGCCAACGTCCTGACTTTC. This codes for CAWSPRQGVPGANVLTF.

This clone was detected once. The V call is TRBV7-2, the J call TRBJ2-2; 12 nucleotides line up with TRBD1. Germline assignment: CDR1 SGHTA and CDR2 FQGNSA. The V gene end was trimmed by 2 bases and the J gene end by 4 bases; junction bases not matched to a gene: 11. There are 19 residues in the CDR3. CDR3 sequence reads: CASSLRENMGQGATGELFF. CDR3 nucleotides: TGTGCCAGCAGCTTAAGGGAAAACATGGGACAGGGGGCCACCGGGGAGCTGTTTTTT.

For this clone: The junction departs from germline at one end; a sequencing error may be responsible. The chain couples TRBV7-9 to TRBJ1-2; a weak D match, TRBD1 (5 bases). Germline values: CDR1 SEHNR, CDR2 FQNEAQ (reference sequence). CDR3 size: 11 residues. The CDR3 spells CASSRTDSFSF. DNA for the CDR3: TGTGCCAGCAGCCGAACCGACAGTTTCTCTTTC. The full variable domain, completed using reference TRBV7-9 and TRBJ1-2, is DTGVSQNPRHKITKRGQNVTFRCDPISEHNRLYWYRQTLGQGPEFLTYFQNEAQLEKSRLLSDRFSAERPKGSFSTLEIQRTEQGDSAMYLCASSRTDSFSFGSGTRLTVV.

This clone was counted only a few times. One end of the junction fails to match germline, which may point to a read error. The chain uses TRBV7-9 and TRBJ2-7; tentative D call: TRBD1 (6 bases). This CDR3 has 13 amino acids. Germline assignment: CDR1 SEHNR and CDR2 FQNEAQ (reference sequence). The CDR3 DNA sequence: TGTTCCAGCAGCTTAGCAGGGGCGAGCGAGCAGTACTTC. This codes for CSSSLAGASEQYF.

The rearrangement joins TRBV9 to TRBJ2-1; 10 nucleotides line up with TRBD2. Germline lookup yields CDR1 SGDLS and CDR2 YYNGEE. The junction had 11 bases not matched to a gene; V was cut back by 2 bases and J by 12 bases. This CDR3 has 15 amino acids. CDR3 loop: CASSVTPLAGVSQFF. CDR3 nucleotides: TGTGCCAGCAGCGTGACCCCCCTAGCGGGAGTATCGCAGTTCTTC.

This clone showed up just a few times. The CDR3 DNA reads as TGTGCCTGGAGTGGAACGGGGACAGGGGAAGATGGCTACACCTTC. This sequence encodes CAWSGTGTGEDGYTF. The chain carries TRBV30 and TRBJ1-2, with 10 bases that match TRBD1. The V and J ends lost 1 base and 6 bases, in that order; junction bases with no gene match: 8. This CDR3 is built from 15 residues. Looked up from germline, CDR1 is GTSNPN and CDR2 is SVGIG (reference sequence). Variable domain in full (rest from reference TRBV30 and TRBJ1-2): SQTIHQWPATLVQPVGSPLSLECTVEGTSNPNLYWYRQAAGRGLQLLFYSVGIGQISSEVPQNLSASRPQDRQFILSSKKLLLSDSGFYLCAWSGTGTGEDGYTFGSGTRLTVV.

This rearrangement joins TRBV6-5 to TRBJ1-3; D is ambiguous. Per germline, CDR1 MNHEY and CDR2 SVGAGI. The CDR3 is 13 residues long. V was cut by 5 bases and J by 5 bases, with 10 bases left in between. CDR3 nucleotides: TGTGCCAGCAGTACGGGGATTAGAAACACCATATATTTT. Translating it yields CASSTGIRNTIYF.

J is TRBJ2-7 and V is TRBV18, with 12 nucleotides matching TRBD2. There are 15 residues in the CDR3. The V gene's germline CDR1 is KGHSH and CDR2 LQKENI. V was pared by 3 bases and J by 2 bases, with 2 bases of the junction left unmatched. The CDR3 region has the DNA TGTGCCAGCTCACCCCGGACTAGCGGGACCTACGAGCAGTACTTC. Its translation is CASSPRTSGTYEQYF.

The rearrangement uses TRBV28 and TRBJ1-3, with D unresolved. Trimming left V 4 bases short and J 0 bases short, with 10 bases between. The CDR3 runs to 15 residues. Germline V gives CDR1 MDHEN, CDR2 SYDVKM. Here the CDR3 DNA reads TGTGCCAGCAGTTCAGGACTATACTCTGGAAACACCATATATTTT. Translated: CASSSGLYSGNTIYF.

In nucleotides, the CDR3 is TGCGCCAGCAGCCAAGTCTACGGGACAGGAAAATACAATGAGCAGTTCTTC. Translating gives CASSQVYGTGKYNEQFF. The rearrangement joins TRBV4-1 to TRBJ2-1; 8 bases align to TRBD1. In germline, CDR1 is MGHRA, CDR2 YSYEKL. The J segment lost 4 bases and the V segment lost 1 base, leaving 9 bases of the junction unmatched. The CDR3 is 17 residues long.

Here the CDR3 DNA reads TGTGCCATCAGCGGCGGGGAAGCTAACTATGGCTACACCTTC. It yields the protein CAISGGEANYGYTF. The rearrangement links TRBV10-3 to TRBJ1-2; D ambiguous. V was shortened by 6 bases and J by 0 bases, with 11 bases between the two germline ends. Germline V lookup: CDR1 ENHRY, CDR2 SYGVKD. The CDR3 runs 14 residues.

CDR3 sequence: CASSSQQTTNEKLFF. In nucleotides, the CDR3 is TGTGCCAGCAGTTCACAACAGACAACTAATGAAAAACTGTTTTTT. The chain recombines TRBV7-9 with TRBJ1-4, with D uncertain. Germline assignment: CDR1 SEHNR and CDR2 FQNEAQ (reference sequence). The CDR3 is made up of 15 amino acids. Trimming removed 6 bases at V and 0 bases at J, with 11 bases between.

The chain uses TRBV5-1 and TRBJ2-1, with TRBD2 matching over 11 bases. With 4 bases clipped from V and 4 bases from J, the junction kept 10 bases outside the gene matches. Germline CDR1 reads SGHRS; CDR2 reads YFSETQ. This CDR3 comprises 17 residues. The DNA for the CDR3 is TGCGCCAGCAGCCCCCAGCCGACTAGCGGGACATACAATGAGCAGTTCTTC. Protein product: CASSPQPTSGTYNEQFF.

The V gene is TRBV6-5, the J gene TRBJ1-1; D is uncertain. The germline V gene has CDR1 MNHEY and CDR2 SVGAGI. The CDR3 sequence is 14 residues long. Trimming took 5 bases from V and 5 from J, leaving 15 bases between them. The CDR3 nucleotides read TGTGCCAGCAGTCACGGCGGGGTGGAGACTGAAGCTTTCTTT. This translates into CASSHGGVETEAFF.

This clone has just a few counts. The chain uses TRBV13 and TRBJ1-1, with D possibly TRBD1 on 5 matching bases. V lost 5 bases and J lost 5, with 15 bases in between. Germline CDR1 PRHDT, CDR2 FYEKMQ (reference sequence). This CDR3 comprises 14 residues. As DNA, the CDR3 is TGTGCCAGCAGCCTACAAACCAGGGATACTGAAGCTTTCTTT. Translating gives CASSLQTRDTEAFF.

The V and J genes are TRBV28 and TRBJ2-5, with 7 bases that match TRBD2. Germline V lookup: CDR1 MDHEN, CDR2 SYDVKM. Trimming cost V 6 bases and J 4 bases; bases outside gene matches: 5. The CDR3 is 13 amino acids. In DNA, the CDR3 is TGTGCCAGCAGAAAGGGAGGGATAGAGACCCAGTACTTC. This translates into CASRKGGIETQYF.

This clone was recorded once. The V call is TRBV5-1, the J call TRBJ2-1; TRBD2 matches 9 bases. The CDR3 length is 16 residues. With 1 base clipped from V and 5 bases from J, the junction kept 7 bases outside the gene matches. Germline V gene data show CDR1 as SGHRS and CDR2 as YFSETQ. In DNA form, the CDR3 reads TGCGCCAGCAGCTTGCGGGCTAGCGGGGTCAACAATGAGCAGTTCTTC. Encoded protein: CASSLRASGVNNEQFF.